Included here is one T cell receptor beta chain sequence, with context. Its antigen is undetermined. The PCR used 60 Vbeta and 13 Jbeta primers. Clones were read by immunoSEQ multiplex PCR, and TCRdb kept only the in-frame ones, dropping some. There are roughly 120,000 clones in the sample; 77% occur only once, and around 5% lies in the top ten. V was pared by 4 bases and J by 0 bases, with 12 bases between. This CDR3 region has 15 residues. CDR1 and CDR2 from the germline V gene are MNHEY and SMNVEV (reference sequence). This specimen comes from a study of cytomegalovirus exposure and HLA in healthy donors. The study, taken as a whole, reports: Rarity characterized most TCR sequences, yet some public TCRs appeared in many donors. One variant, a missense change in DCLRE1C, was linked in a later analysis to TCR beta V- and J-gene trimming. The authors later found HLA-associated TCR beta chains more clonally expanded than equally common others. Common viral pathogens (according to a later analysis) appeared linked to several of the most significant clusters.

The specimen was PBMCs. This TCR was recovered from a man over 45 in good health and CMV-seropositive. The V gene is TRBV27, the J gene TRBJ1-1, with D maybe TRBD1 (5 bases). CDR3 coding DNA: TGTGCCAGCAGTTCCGCCGACAGCTTGAACACTGAAGCTTTCTTT. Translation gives CASSSADSLNTEAFF.